This T cell receptor (beta chain) was retrieved from a study of blood T cell repertoires in COVID-19. Study in general: COVID-19 samples from acute and convalescent phases originated in the United States, Italy and Spain. From T cells, B-cell-depleted T cells, or PBMCs came the material, which was cDNA or gDNA.

As handled by the study authors: Nucleated cell number was recorded as an estimate derived from reference gene primer amplification. Assay used: immunoSEQ multiplex PCR; TCRdb lists only in-frame clones, some missing. From that table come the V and J calls and clone size; the DNA was used to work out D and trimming. In the table there are 170,000 or so clones, 88% of which are singletons. CDR3 length equals 15 residues. CDR1 and CDR2 from the germline V gene are SNHLY and FYNNEI. V shed 3 bases and J 5 bases; nucleotides not matched to a gene: 6. Individuals aged about 18 to 90 years were recruited from 20 to 25 US areas. The table lists this clone with a few counts.

This receptor was obtained from a woman between 18 and 29 years old who had recovered from COVID-19. The sample consisted of PBMCs or T cells enriched from blood (not recorded which). The V call is TRBV2, the J call TRBJ1-1; 10 nucleotides line up with TRBD1. The CDR3 DNA is TGTGCCAGCAGTGAGATGGGACAGGGGACGACTGAAGCTTTCTTT. Translated, it gives CASSEMGQGTTEAFF.